The present T cell receptor beta chain was sequenced within a study of identifying expanded T cells in peripheral blood. Study findings and constraints: Differentially abundant clones: roughly 1.2 between replicates, 15 to 17 at roughly 15 days, around 20 at four. Variance in clone template counts between approximately two-week samples significantly increased with total template count across all healthy donors.

Clones were sequenced by immunoSEQ multiplex PCR, and TCRdb holds only the in-frame ones, with some missing. This table has about 86,000 clones, roughly 84% appearing once. Worth noting for this clone: Antigen: not known.

The CDR3 consists of 13 residues. Germline V CDR1 and CDR2: SSHAT, FNYEAQ (reference sequence). V was clipped by 8 bases and J by 1 base, with 11 bases between them. The TCR originated in a person between 18 and 69 years old in good health. The chain uses TRBV7-7 and TRBJ2-5, with D perhaps matching TRBD2 (6 bases). Sequenced material: blood. CDR3 sequence (DNA): TGTGCCAGCCACCCGGGGGTCCAAGAGACCCAGTACTTC. It translates to CASHPGVQETQYF.